Below are 32 T cell receptor beta chains sequenced from a single sample in a study of CD8 T cells in Susac syndrome. Reverse transcription of roughly 0.45 to 1 ug RNA used random hexamers. TCRdb passed the immunoSEQ multiplex PCR reads through MiXCR, listing each CDR3 protein once. The sample has around 80,000 distinct CDR3 sequences, around 94% seen once. Sequenced material: CD8+ T cells from PBMCs. The receptors were gathered from a human donor in good health.

This clonotype has only one observation. The chain links TRBV13 to TRBJ2-1, with TRBD1 matching 9 bases. V lost 5 bases and J lost 8; bases outside the gene matches: 13. Per germline, CDR1 PRHDT and CDR2 FYEKMQ (reference sequence). This CDR3 comprises 16 residues. In DNA, the CDR3 is TGTGCCAGCAGCGCTCGACAGGGGGGCACAATGGATGAGCAGTTCTTC. Its translation: CASSARQGGTMDEQFF. Complete variable domain (other parts from reference TRBV13 and TRBJ2-1): AAGVIQSPRHLIKEKRETATLKCYPIPRHDTVYWYQQGPGQDPQFLISFYEKMQSDKGSIPDRFSAQQFSDYHSELNMSSLELGDSALYFCASSARQGGTMDEQFFGPGTRLTVL.

The J gene is TRBJ2-1, the V gene TRBV2, with 8 bases that match TRBD2. Germline lookup yields CDR1 SNHLY and CDR2 FYNNEI. J was trimmed by 4 bases and V by 6 bases; bases with no gene match: 8. The CDR3 has 15 residues. This CDR3 reads CASSVSGSGYNEQFF. The CDR3 DNA reads as TGTGCCAGCAGCGTAAGCGGGAGTGGTTACAATGAGCAGTTCTTC. The whole variable domain, filled in from reference TRBV2 and TRBJ2-1, reads EPEVTQTPSHQVTQMGQEVILRCVPISNHLYFYWYRQILGQKVEFLVSFYNNEISEKSEIFDDQFSVERPDGSNFTLKIRSTKLEDSAMYFCASSVSGSGYNEQFFGPGTRLTVL.

In the case of this clonotype: Mismatch with germline at one junction end may stem from a read error. The V gene is TRBV4-1, the J gene TRBJ2-5; TRBD1 might be the D (6 bases). The CDR3 covers 18 residues. Germline V gene data show CDR1 as MGHRA and CDR2 as YSYEKL. The chain's CDR3 is CASSQVGRLDRGQGTQYF. DNA of the CDR3: TGCGCCAGCAGCCAAGTCGGCAGACTTGACCGGGGACAAGGGACCCAGTACTTC.

V usage is TRBV20-1 and J usage is TRBJ1-1; D call uncertain. The CDR3 runs to 12 residues. V was shortened by 0 bases and J by 11 bases, with 13 bases between the two germline ends. Germline V gene data show CDR1 as DFQATT and CDR2 as SNEGSKA (reference sequence). The CDR3 region is CSARDTGNYAFF. CDR3 DNA: TGCAGTGCTAGAGATACCGGGAACTACGCTTTCTTT.

This chain uses TRBV5-6 with TRBJ2-7; D gene unclear. CDR3 length equals 12 residues. Germline V gene lookup returns CDR1 SGHDT and CDR2 YYEEEE. The CDR3, as DNA: TGTGCCAGCAGCGCGAATCTGGTCCAGATGCACGTC. It encodes CASSANLVQMHV.

The CDR3 coding sequence is TGTGCCAGCAGCCAAGCTCCCCCAGGGTACCAAGAGACCCAGTACTTC. It is translated as CASSQAPPGYQETQYF. This sequence joins TRBV14 and TRBJ2-5; possible D gene TRBD1, 5 bases. Germline assignment: CDR1 SGHDN and CDR2 FVKESK. CDR3 length: 16 residues. V lost 1 base and J 0 bases, leaving 12 bases between the germline ends.

The V call is TRBV6-2 or TRBV6-3, the J call TRBJ2-7; a possible D gene is TRBD2 (6 bases). The CDR3 extends over 14 amino acids. V lost 2 bases and J 6 bases, leaving 14 bases between the germline ends. CDR1 is MNHEY and CDR2 is SVGEGT in the germline V gene. CDR3 coding DNA: TGTGCCAGCAGTTACCGGGGGTCCCGGAGCGAGCAGTACTTC. Encoded protein: CASSYRGSRSEQYF.

This clonotype was observed a single time. This chain uses TRBV7-6 with TRBJ2-7; no definite D call. The CDR3 loop spans 12 amino acids. The germline CDR1 and CDR2 sequences are SGHVS and FNYEAQ. Trimming pared 5 bases from V and 9 bases from J, leaving 14 bases between. The CDR3 DNA reads TGTGCCAGCAGCCCATTCACGGGCGTGCAGTACTTC. Residues: CASSPFTGVQYF. The full variable domain, its missing parts supplied by reference TRBV7-6 and TRBJ2-7, is GAGVSQSPRYKVTKRGQDVALRCDPISGHVSLYWYRQALGQGPEFLTYFNYEAQQDKSGLPNDRFSAERPEGSISTLTIQRTEQRDSAMYRCASSPFTGVQYFGPGTRLTVT.

CDR3 in amino acids: CASSPNRTPGNTEAFF. Written as DNA, the CDR3 is TGCGCCAGCAGCCCTAACAGGACCCCTGGGAACACTGAAGCTTTCTTT. The genes are TRBV5-1 and TRBJ1-1, with D maybe TRBD1 (5 bases). There are 16 residues in the CDR3. Trimming removed 4 bases at V and 1 base at J, with 17 bases between. Germline V gene sequence: CDR1 SGHRS, CDR2 YFSETQ.

This clonotype came up once. The rearrangement links TRBV13 to TRBJ1-2; weak D call: TRBD1 (5 bases). The germline V and J ends were trimmed by 3 bases and 4 bases, with 15 bases remaining between them. From germline, CDR1 is PRHDT and CDR2 FYEKMQ (reference sequence). This CDR3 is built from 15 residues. The CDR3 DNA follows: TGTGCCAGCAGCTTCCGACAGCCTAGTCCCTATGGCTACACCTTC. This gives the protein CASSFRQPSPYGYTF. The whole variable domain, filled in from reference TRBV13 and TRBJ1-2, reads AAGVIQSPRHLIKEKRETATLKCYPIPRHDTVYWYQQGPGQDPQFLISFYEKMQSDKGSIPDRFSAQQFSDYHSELNMSSLELGDSALYFCASSFRQPSPYGYTFGSGTRLTVV.

The chain combines TRBV12-3 or TRBV12-4 with TRBJ2-5; TRBD1 matches 7 bases. Trimming removed 5 bases from V and 0 bases from J; junction bases left unmatched: 3. This CDR3 region has 14 residues. The CDR3: CASSPTGDQETQYF. The CDR3 coding sequence is TGTGCCAGCAGTCCAACAGGGGACCAAGAGACCCAGTACTTC.

The V gene is TRBV6-2 or TRBV6-3, the J gene TRBJ2-3; 7 nucleotides line up with TRBD1. V gave up 2 bases and J gave up 2 bases; unmatched junction bases: 4. CDR1 is MNHEY and CDR2 is SVGEGT in the germline V gene. This CDR3 spans 15 amino acids. CDR3 loop: CASSYRTGLTDTQYF. CDR3 in DNA: TGTGCCAGCAGTTACCGGACAGGTCTCACAGATACGCAGTATTTT.

CDR3 protein: CASSLAGQGASNEQFF. The CDR3 DNA sequence: TGCGCCAGCAGCTTGGCCGGGCAGGGGGCAAGCAATGAGCAGTTCTTC. V and J are TRBV5-1 and TRBJ2-1; TRBD1 aligns across 8 bases. Unmatched junction bases numbered 8, after V lost 0 bases and J lost 6 bases. The CDR3 is 16 amino acids. CDR1 is SGHRS, CDR2 YFSETQ, per germline.

The chain recombines TRBV19 with TRBJ2-1; 10 nucleotides line up with TRBD2. The V and J ends lost 7 bases and 0 bases, in that order; junction bases with no gene match: 9. Germline CDR1 LNHDA, CDR2 SQIVND (reference sequence). The CDR3 is 17 residues long. The CDR3, as DNA: TGTGCCAGTACAAGGACTAGCGGCCAGAGCTCCTACAATGAGCAGTTCTTC. This sequence encodes CASTRTSGQSSYNEQFF.

The chain has TRBV4-3 and TRBJ2-1; D ambiguous. The CDR3 contains 15 residues. V lost 4 bases and J 6 bases, leaving 16 bases between the germline ends. Germline V lookup: CDR1 LGHNA, CDR2 YSLEER. CDR3 nucleotides: TGCGCCAGCAGCCTGATCTGGGCAGCGACCAATGAGCAGTTCTTC. It yields the protein CASSLIWAATNEQFF.

CDR3 DNA: TGTGCCAGCAGCTTCTACGGGGAAGAGCAGTTCTTC. Encoded protein: CASSFYGEEQFF. The chain links TRBV5-6 to TRBJ2-1; a possible D gene is TRBD2 (5 bases). The CDR3 sequence is 12 residues long. V was cut by 2 bases and J by 10 bases, with 10 bases left in between. CDR1 is SGHDT and CDR2 is YYEEEE in the germline V gene.

This clonotype came up a few times. The J gene is TRBJ2-3, the V gene TRBV12-3 or TRBV12-4, with 9 bases aligning to TRBD2. Germline trimming cut 5 bases from V and 0 bases from J; bases unmatched to any gene: 3. The CDR3 runs 15 residues. The CDR3 reads CASSLTSGSTDTQYF. The CDR3 bases are TGTGCCAGCAGTCTGACTAGCGGAAGCACAGATACGCAGTATTTT.

The gene calls are TRBV4-3 and TRBJ1-1; TRBD1 aligns across 7 bases. V gave up 1 base and J gave up 4 bases; unmatched junction bases: 3. CDR3 length equals 14 residues. Germline V gene lookup returns CDR1 LGHNA and CDR2 YSLEER. CDR3 protein: CASSQGQGGTEAFF. CDR3 DNA sequence: TGCGCCAGCAGCCAAGGACAGGGAGGCACTGAAGCTTTCTTT.

The rearrangement joins TRBV9 to TRBJ2-5, with 11 nucleotides matching TRBD1. This CDR3 spans 14 amino acids. CDR1 and CDR2 from the germline V gene are SGDLS and YYNGEE. Trimming removed 3 bases from V and 4 bases from J; junction bases left unmatched: 2. CDR3 DNA sequence: TGTGCCAGCAGCGGGGACAGGGGGTCAGAGACCCAGTACTTC. Translating gives CASSGDRGSETQYF.

This chain uses TRBV28 with TRBJ1-4; D is uncertain. V lost 0 bases to trimming and J lost 7 bases, with 12 bases between them. The CDR3 spans 15 residues. Looked up from germline, CDR1 is MDHEN and CDR2 is SYDVKM. The CDR3 DNA sequence: TGTGCCAGCAGTTTATGGGGGTCCCCGAGTGAAAAACTGTTTTTT. Residues: CASSLWGSPSEKLFF. Combining the CDR3 with reference TRBV28 and TRBJ1-4 gives the whole variable domain DVKVTQSSRYLVKRTGEKVFLECVQDMDHENMFWYRQDPGLGLRLIYFSYDVKMKEKGDIPEGYSVSREKKERFSLILESASTNQTSMYLCASSLWGSPSEKLFFGSGTQLSVL.

The rearrangement links TRBV13 to TRBJ2-7, with D hard to call. The germline V and J ends were trimmed by 5 bases and 2 bases, with 19 bases remaining between them. Germline CDR1 is PRHDT and CDR2 is FYEKMQ (reference sequence). The CDR3 runs 16 residues. CDR3 amino acids: CASSHFPEDPTYEQYF. Written as DNA, the CDR3 is TGTGCCAGCAGCCACTTTCCAGAGGATCCAACCTACGAGCAGTACTTC.

J is TRBJ2-1 and V is TRBV9, with 7 bases identical to TRBD2. V dropped 7 bases and J dropped 4; count of bases not matched to a gene: 11. The CDR3 sequence is 15 residues long. Germline-derived CDR1 and CDR2 are SGDLS and YYNGEE. The CDR3 loop reads CASHRSSGFYNEQFF. CDR3 DNA: TGTGCCAGCCACAGATCTAGCGGTTTTTACAATGAGCAGTTCTTC.

This chain links TRBV9 with TRBJ2-5; TRBD1 agrees at 7 bases. The germline CDR1 and CDR2 sequences are SGDLS and YYNGEE. This CDR3 region has 14 residues. Trimming removed 4 bases from V and 2 bases from J; junction bases left unmatched: 5. CDR3 nucleotides: TGTGCCAGCAGCCCCGACAGGGTTCAAGAGACCCAGTACTTC. Its protein product is CASSPDRVQETQYF.

V gene TRBV4-1 combines with J gene TRBJ2-2; D not certain. There are 20 residues in the CDR3. Between the trimmed V and J ends, which lost 4 bases and 1 base, there was a span of 25 bases. Germline lookup yields CDR1 MGHRA and CDR2 YSYEKL. CDR3 in DNA: TGCGCCAGCAGCCCTCCATTGGCGGCTAGACGAGACGGGAACACCGGGGAGCTGTTTTTT. Its protein product is CASSPPLAARRDGNTGELFF.

The chain recombines TRBV9 with TRBJ2-1; 8 nucleotides match TRBD2. With 6 bases clipped from V and 6 bases from J, the junction kept 11 bases outside the gene matches. CDR3 length: 15 residues. CDR1 is SGDLS and CDR2 is YYNGEE in the germline V gene. The CDR3 DNA reads TGTGCCAGCACCCCCTCGGGACTAGAAAGCAATGAGCAGTTCTTC. Translated, it gives CASTPSGLESNEQFF.

The gene calls are TRBV15 and TRBJ2-5; D assignment may be TRBD1 or TRBD2 (5 bases each). Germline V gives CDR1 LNHNV, CDR2 YYDKDF (reference sequence). V gave up 4 bases and J gave up 1 base, with 10 bases separating them. The CDR3 sequence is 14 residues long. As DNA, the CDR3 is TGTGCCACCAGCAACGGGGACGTCCAAGAGACCCAGTACTTC. Amino acid sequence: CATSNGDVQETQYF.

The rearrangement uses TRBV24-1 and TRBJ1-2; D remains unclear. From germline, CDR1 is KGHDR and CDR2 SFDVKD. The CDR3 contains 14 residues. With 1 base removed from V and 8 bases from J, the gap between germline ends came to 13 bases. The DNA for the CDR3 is TGTGCCACCAGTGATTTCAACCAGGAAGGCGGCTACACCTTC. The encoded protein is CATSDFNQEGGYTF.

CDR3 sequence (DNA): TGTGCCAGCAGCGAGGGGGACAGGGGGCTATATGAGCAGTTCTTC. Translation: CASSEGDRGLYEQFF. The chain combines TRBV9 with TRBJ2-1; 12 positions agree with TRBD1. The V gene's germline CDR1 is SGDLS and CDR2 YYNGEE. V shed 3 bases and J 8 bases; nucleotides not matched to a gene: 6. CDR3 length: 15 residues.

V is TRBV12-3 or TRBV12-4 and J is TRBJ1-5; possible D gene TRBD1, 5 bases. V was cut by 6 bases and J by 0 bases, with 12 bases left in between. CDR3 length equals 15 residues. CDR3 bases: TGTGCCAGCAGCCTGACAGAAAATAGCAATCAGCCCCAGCATTTT. Amino acid sequence: CASSLTENSNQPQHF.

The chain has TRBV9 and TRBJ1-2; possibly TRBD1 for D (5 bases). The CDR3 spans 15 residues. Germline V lookup: CDR1 SGDLS, CDR2 YYNGEE. V was pared by 3 bases and J by 2 bases, with 14 bases between. In nucleotides, the CDR3 is TGTGCCAGCAGCGCCAGTTCAGGGTGGAACTATGGCTACACCTTC. Encoded protein: CASSASSGWNYGYTF.

The genes are TRBV20-1 and TRBJ2-1; D not resolved. Germline V gene lookup returns CDR1 DFQATT and CDR2 SNEGSKA (reference sequence). Deletions cut 0 bases from V and 5 bases from J, with 14 bases between. The CDR3 sequence is 15 residues long. CDR3 in amino acids: CSARDQAEAHNEQFF. The CDR3 bases are TGCAGTGCTAGAGATCAGGCCGAAGCCCACAATGAGCAGTTCTTC.

This chain joins TRBV29-1 and TRBJ2-1; 8 bases align to TRBD1. The CDR3 runs 13 residues. Germline V gene lookup returns CDR1 SQVTM and CDR2 ANQGSEA. V dropped 4 bases and J dropped 3; count of bases not matched to a gene: 2. The CDR3 nucleotides are TGCAGCGTTGGACAGGGGATCTACAATGAGCAGTTCTTC. Translation gives CSVGQGIYNEQFF.